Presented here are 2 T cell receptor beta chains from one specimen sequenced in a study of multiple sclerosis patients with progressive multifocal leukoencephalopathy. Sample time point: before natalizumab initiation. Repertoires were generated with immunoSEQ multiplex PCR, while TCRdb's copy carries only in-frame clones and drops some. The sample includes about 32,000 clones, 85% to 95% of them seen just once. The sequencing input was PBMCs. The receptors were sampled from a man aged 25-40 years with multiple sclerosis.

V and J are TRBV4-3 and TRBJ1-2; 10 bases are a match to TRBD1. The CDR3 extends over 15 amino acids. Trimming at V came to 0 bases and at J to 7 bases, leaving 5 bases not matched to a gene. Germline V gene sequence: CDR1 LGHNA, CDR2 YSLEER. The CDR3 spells CASSQDDRGRGGYTF. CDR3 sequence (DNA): TGCGCCAGCAGCCAAGATGACAGGGGGCGCGGTGGCTACACCTTC.

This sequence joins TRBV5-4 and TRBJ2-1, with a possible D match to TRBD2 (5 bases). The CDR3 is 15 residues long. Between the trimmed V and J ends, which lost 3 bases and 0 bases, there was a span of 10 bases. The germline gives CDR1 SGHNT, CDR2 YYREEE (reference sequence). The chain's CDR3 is CASSYRSGSYNEQFF. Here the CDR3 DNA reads TGTGCCAGCAGCTATCGAAGCGGCTCCTACAATGAGCAGTTCTTC.